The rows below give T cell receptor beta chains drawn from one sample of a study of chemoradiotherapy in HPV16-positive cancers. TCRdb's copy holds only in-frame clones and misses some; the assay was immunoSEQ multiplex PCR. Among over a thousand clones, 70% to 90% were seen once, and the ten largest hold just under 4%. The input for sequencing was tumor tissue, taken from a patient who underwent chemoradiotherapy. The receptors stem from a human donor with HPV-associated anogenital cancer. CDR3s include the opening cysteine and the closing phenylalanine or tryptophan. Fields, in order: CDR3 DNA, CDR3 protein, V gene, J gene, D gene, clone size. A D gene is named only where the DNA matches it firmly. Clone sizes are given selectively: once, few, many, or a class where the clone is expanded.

DNA: TGTGCCAGCAGCCAAGATGGGACAGCACTCTATGGCTACACCTTC
CDR3: CASSQDGTALYGYTF
V: TRBV14
J: TRBJ1-2
D: TRBD1
size: NA

DNA: TGTGCCAGCAGCCCAAGCCTTTCAGGGAGAGGCACTGAAGCTTTCTTT
CDR3: CASSPSLSGRGTEAFF
V: TRBV5-4
J: TRBJ1-1
D: NA
size: NA

DNA: TGTGCCAGCAGCGCGGGACCCCCACTCACCGGGGAGCTGTTTTTT
CDR3: CASSAGPPLTGELFF
V: TRBV9
J: TRBJ2-2
D: NA
size: NA

DNA: TGTGCCTGGAGTGTAGAGGGCATGAGGGGTGGGGAGCTGTTTTTT
CDR3: CAWSVEGMRGGELFF
V: TRBV30
J: TRBJ2-2
D: NA
size: once

DNA: TGTGCCTGGATGAAGTTGGGGGAATCCTACGAGCAGTACTTC
CDR3: CAWMKLGESYEQYF
V: TRBV30
J: TRBJ2-7
D: NA
size: once

DNA: TGTGCCAGCAGCTTAGGACTAGCCCTAGGGGAGACCCAGTACTTC
CDR3: CASSLGLALGETQYF
V: TRBV11-3
J: TRBJ2-5
D: TRBD2
size: NA

DNA: TGCGCCAGCAGCTTGGTATCACGACAGGGGGGAACCTACGAGCAGTACTTC
CDR3: CASSLVSRQGGTYEQYF
V: TRBV5-1
J: TRBJ2-7
D: TRBD1
size: once

DNA: TGTGCCACCAGCAGCGCTCTAAGACGGGGATTCGGTTCCTACAATGAGCAGTTCTTC
CDR3: CATSSALRRGFGSYNEQFF
V: TRBV15
J: TRBJ2-1
D: NA
size: NA

DNA: TGTGCCAGCAGCTTCTCGACAGGGGCGCATGAGCAGTTCTTC
CDR3: CASSFSTGAHEQFF
V: TRBV5-4
J: TRBJ2-1
D: TRBD1
size: NA

DNA: TGTGCCAGCAGTTTAGGAGGGGACTACACAGATACGCAGTATTTT
CDR3: CASSLGGDYTDTQYF
V: TRBV28
J: TRBJ2-3
D: TRBD2
size: once

DNA: TGTGCCTTCTCCAAGACAGGCGGCTTTTACGAGCAGTACTTC
CDR3: CAFSKTGGFYEQYF
V: TRBV30
J: TRBJ2-7
D: NA
size: NA

DNA: TGTGCCAGTAGTACAGGACTAGAGGATGAGCAGTTCTTC
CDR3: CASSTGLEDEQFF
V: TRBV19
J: TRBJ2-1
D: TRBD2
size: NA

DNA: TGTGCCAGTAGTATAGGAGGGACTGCAACCAACGTCCTGACTTTC
CDR3: CASSIGGTATNVLTF
V: TRBV19
J: TRBJ2-6
D: NA
size: NA

DNA: TGTGCCAGCAGCCAAACAGGGGAAGAGACCCAGTACTTC
CDR3: CASSQTGEETQYF
V: TRBV4-2
J: TRBJ2-5
D: TRBD1
size: NA

DNA: TGTGCCAGCAGCTTAGAATACAGTGCAACTAATGAAAAACTGTTTTTT
CDR3: CASSLEYSATNEKLFF
V: TRBV11-3
J: TRBJ1-4
D: NA
size: NA

DNA: TGCGCCAGCAGCTTGACAGCCGGACAGGGATGGGAAGCTTTCTTT
CDR3: CASSLTAGQGWEAFF
V: TRBV5-1
J: TRBJ1-1
D: TRBD1
size: NA

DNA: TGCGCCAGCAGCTTGGGCGAGACAGGGGGCTATTGGTCCTACAATGAGCAGTTCTTC
CDR3: CASSLGETGGYWSYNEQFF
V: TRBV5-1
J: TRBJ2-1
D: TRBD1
size: NA

DNA: TGTGCCAGCAGTTCGGGACTAGCGGGGCGCACAGATACGCAGTATTTT
CDR3: CASSSGLAGRTDTQYF
V: TRBV5-6
J: TRBJ2-3
D: TRBD2
size: NA

DNA: TGCGCCAGCAGCTCCCCGGCTAGCGGATCCTACGAGCAGTACTTC
CDR3: CASSSPASGSYEQYF
V: TRBV5-1
J: TRBJ2-7
D: TRBD2
size: NA

DNA: TGCGCCAGCGGCCGGGACAGGCAGGCAGATACGCAGTATTTT
CDR3: CASGRDRQADTQYF
V: TRBV5-1
J: TRBJ2-3
D: TRBD1
size: once

DNA: TGTGCCAGCAGCCCGACCGGGGGGGCTTTCTCTGGAAACACCATATATTTT
CDR3: CASSPTGGAFSGNTIYF
V: TRBV9
J: TRBJ1-3
D: NA
size: NA

DNA: TGTGCCAGCCTGGGCGGGGGCCATACCTACAATGAGCAGTTCTTC
CDR3: CASLGGGHTYNEQFF
V: TRBV6-6
J: TRBJ2-1
D: NA
size: NA

DNA: TGTGCCAGCAGCTTGCCGGGACAGGGGACCAATGAGCAGTTCTTC
CDR3: CASSLPGQGTNEQFF
V: TRBV5-6
J: TRBJ2-1
D: TRBD1
size: NA

DNA: TGTGCCAGCAGCCCCAGCATAGCGGGGGCCGGGGATGAGCAGTTCTTC
CDR3: CASSPSIAGAGDEQFF
V: TRBV9
J: TRBJ2-1
D: TRBD2
size: NA

DNA: TGTGCCAGCAGTGAACCGTCCAAGACTAGTCGAAGCACAGATACGCAGTATTTT
CDR3: CASSEPSKTSRSTDTQYF
V: TRBV14
J: TRBJ2-3
D: NA
size: NA

DNA: TGTGCCAGCAGAAGGGACATCCGAAACTATGGCTACACCTTC
CDR3: CASRRDIRNYGYTF
V: TRBV2
J: TRBJ1-2
D: NA
size: NA

DNA: TGTGCCAGCAGTGGGATAGGGGGAGAGACCCAGTACTTC
CDR3: CASSGIGGETQYF
V: TRBV2
J: TRBJ2-5
D: NA
size: few

DNA: TGTGCCACCAGCGAAACTAGCGGGAGGACAGATACGCAGTATTTT
CDR3: CATSETSGRTDTQYF
V: TRBV15
J: TRBJ2-3
D: TRBD2
size: NA

DNA: TGTGCCAGCAGAGCGAGGACAGCCGCTTCTATGCACTCTGGGGCCAACGTCCTGACTTTC
CDR3: CASRARTAASMHSGANVLTF
V: TRBV2
J: TRBJ2-6
D: NA
size: NA

DNA: TGCGCCAGCAGCTTGGTTCCCGGCCAGGGAAGCGAGCAGTACTTC
CDR3: CASSLVPGQGSEQYF
V: TRBV5-1
J: TRBJ2-7
D: NA
size: NA

DNA: TGTGCCAGCAGCGTTTGGCGGGGGGAGGTCAATGAGCAGTTCTTC
CDR3: CASSVWRGEVNEQFF
V: TRBV2
J: TRBJ2-1
D: TRBD2
size: NA

DNA: TGTGCCAGCAGCTTTGGGTACAATGAGCAGTTCTTC
CDR3: CASSFGYNEQFF
V: TRBV11-2
J: TRBJ2-1
D: NA
size: NA

DNA: TGTGCCAGCAGCTTAGGGGCCTCCTACGAGCAGTACTTC
CDR3: CASSLGASYEQYF
V: TRBV7-9
J: TRBJ2-7
D: NA
size: few

DNA: TGTGCCAGCAGCTTAACGGGAGCCGGCGAGACCCAGTACTTC
CDR3: CASSLTGAGETQYF
V: TRBV7-3
J: TRBJ2-5
D: NA
size: NA

DNA: TGTGCCAGCAGTGCCCCCGGGACAGGGCGCGAAAAACTGTTTTTT
CDR3: CASSAPGTGREKLFF
V: TRBV28
J: TRBJ1-4
D: TRBD1
size: NA

DNA: TGTGCCAGCAGCTTGGGGCCAACAGGGTACACCGGGGAGCTGTTTTTT
CDR3: CASSLGPTGYTGELFF
V: TRBV5-5
J: TRBJ2-2
D: NA
size: NA

DNA: TGTGCCTGGAGCAAAGGGGGCTCTGGAAACACCATATATTTT
CDR3: CAWSKGGSGNTIYF
V: TRBV30
J: TRBJ1-3
D: NA
size: NA

DNA: TGCGCCAGCAGCCGGAGCGGGGGCGCAGATGAAGCTTTCTTT
CDR3: CASSRSGGADEAFF
V: TRBV5-1
J: TRBJ1-1
D: NA
size: NA

DNA: TGTGCCAGCAGCCCGAGGACAGATCTCGGGGAGCTGTTTTTT
CDR3: CASSPRTDLGELFF
V: TRBV11-3
J: TRBJ2-2
D: NA
size: NA

DNA: TGTGCCAGCAGCTCCGGGAGCTACGAGCAGTACTTC
CDR3: CASSSGSYEQYF
V: TRBV2
J: TRBJ2-7
D: NA
size: NA

DNA: TGTGCCAGCAGCTTAATCGGGACAGATAAGTACTTC
CDR3: CASSLIGTDKYF
V: TRBV7-8
J: TRBJ2-5
D: TRBD1
size: NA

DNA: TGTGCCAGCAGTGCCACTCCTAGCGGGGGGGTCCATACGCAGTATTTT
CDR3: CASSATPSGGVHTQYF
V: TRBV28
J: TRBJ2-3
D: TRBD2
size: once